A selection of T cell receptor beta chains follows, all from one sample in a study of CD4 T cells in relation to SARS-CoV-2 and coronaviruses. Measured with immunoSEQ multiplex PCR; TCRdb has only the in-frame clones, and not every one. This table holds 15,000 or so clones, 70% to 80% found once. The antigens of these receptors remain unknown. The specimen sequenced was CD4+ T cells from PBMCs, cultured in vitro. The receptor source for this set is a human donor in good health. Each CDR3 is given with its conserved first and last residue. The order of the fields is V gene, J gene, clone size, D gene, CDR3 protein, CDR3 DNA. A D gene is named only where the DNA matches it firmly. Clone size is not always given. Where it is, it says once, few, many or a class for expanded clones.

TRBV20-1,TRBJ2-5,.,.,CSVLRQETQYF,TGCAGTGTTTTACGACAGGAGACCCAGTACTTC
TRBV3-1/TRBV3-2,TRBJ1-2,.,.,CASSRGRGYTF,TGTGCCAGCAGCCGGGGGCGAGGCTACACCTTC
TRBV19,TRBJ2-3,.,TRBD2,CASSPPGSGRTDTQYF,TGTGCCAGTAGTCCCCCGGGTAGCGGGAGGACAGATACGCAGTATTTT
TRBV27,TRBJ2-5,.,.,CASSSHPRETQYF,TGTGCCAGCAGTTCGCATCCAAGGGAGACCCAGTACTTC
TRBV12-3/TRBV12-4,TRBJ1-5,.,.,CASTPKVKPQHF,TGTGCCAGCACCCCCAAGGTTAAGCCCCAGCATTTT
TRBV18,TRBJ1-1,.,.,CASSPGPGDTEAFF,TGTGCCAGCTCACCGGGACCAGGTGACACTGAAGCTTTCTTT
TRBV6-2/TRBV6-3,TRBJ1-5,few,.,CASSYLRGAQHF,TGTGCCAGCAGTTACCTCCGCGGGGCCCAGCATTTT
TRBV7-2,TRBJ2-7,few,.,CASSQSRRDEQYF,TGTGCCAGCAGCCAATCCCGACGGGACGAGCAGTACTTC
TRBV7-2,TRBJ1-2,.,.,CASSGFRTGYTF,TGTGCCAGCAGCGGATTCAGGACGGGCTACACCTTC
TRBV2,TRBJ2-7,.,TRBD2,CASRGGTGSYEQYF,TGTGCCAGCCGGGGGGGGACGGGATCCTACGAGCAGTACTTC
TRBV6-5,TRBJ2-7,.,.,CASSSGPGYEQYF,TGTGCCAGCAGTTCCGGGCCTGGTTACGAGCAGTACTTC
TRBV19,TRBJ1-1,.,TRBD1,CASKPQGATEAFF,TGTGCCAGTAAACCACAGGGGGCGACTGAAGCTTTCTTT